These 20 T cell receptor beta chains were sequenced from one sample in a study of cytomegalovirus exposure and HLA in healthy donors. Sequencing used immunoSEQ multiplex PCR; TCRdb keeps in-frame clones, though not all of them. The sample shows roughly 150,000 clones, 95% to 97% of them seen only once. The sequenced sample was PBMCs. Receptor source: a woman younger than 35 in good health and CMV-seronegative.

A remark on this clone: The sample carries other DNA sequences with the same CDR3. This sequence joins TRBV6-5 and TRBJ1-1, with D unresolved. CDR1 is MNHEY and CDR2 is SVGAGI in the germline V gene. The CDR3 totals 13 residues. The ends were cut back, 3 bases at V and 1 base at J, with 6 bases in the middle. Here the CDR3 reads CASSYGGNTEAFF. The CDR3 region has the DNA TGTGCCAGCAGTTATGGCGGGAACACTGAAGCTTTCTTT.

This clone was seen once. The V gene is TRBV5-1, the J gene TRBJ1-1; maybe TRBD1 (5 bases). V lost 0 bases to trimming and J lost 0 bases, with 9 bases between them. The V gene's germline CDR1 is SGHRS and CDR2 YFSETQ. The CDR3 runs to 15 residues. The CDR3 spells CASSLGQNMNTEAFF. The CDR3 DNA is TGCGCCAGCAGCTTGGGACAGAATATGAACACTGAAGCTTTCTTT.

This clone showed up just once. The same CDR3 can be traced to other DNA sequences in this sample. The chain uses TRBV29-1 and TRBJ1-1, with 10 bases lining up with TRBD1. The CDR3 is made up of 13 amino acids. V trimming: 7 bases; J trimming: 0 bases; junction bases outside the gene matches: 2. Germline CDR1 is SQVTM and CDR2 is ANQGSEA. Here the CDR3 reads CSGGQGMNTEAFF. Here the CDR3 DNA reads TGCAGCGGGGGACAGGGGATGAACACTGAAGCTTTCTTT.

This sequence joins TRBV9 and TRBJ1-6, with 7 bases matching TRBD1. CDR1 and CDR2 (germline): SGDLS, YYNGEE. This CDR3 is 18 amino acids long. The ends lost 0 bases at V and 5 bases at J; junction bases unmatched: 11. As DNA, the CDR3 is TGTGCCAGCAGCGTAGGGCAGGGGGTACGTGGAGATAATTCACCCCTCCACTTT. Translation gives CASSVGQGVRGDNSPLHF.

This clone has just a few counts. V usage is TRBV7-9 and J usage is TRBJ2-1; 8 bases map to TRBD1. V trimming: 7 bases; J trimming: 3 bases; junction bases outside the gene matches: 2. The CDR3 is made up of 13 amino acids. Germline V gene sequence: CDR1 SEHNR, CDR2 FQNEAQ (reference sequence). DNA for the CDR3: TGTGCCAGCATACAGGGGGGCTACAATGAGCAGTTCTTC. Translating gives CASIQGGYNEQFF.

This sequence joins TRBV7-3 and TRBJ2-6; D is perhaps TRBD1 (5 bases). V was pared by 1 base and J by 0 bases, with 13 bases between. This CDR3 comprises 18 residues. The germline V gene encodes CDR1 SGHTA and CDR2 FQGTGA. The CDR3: CASSLMSLTVSGANVLTF. The CDR3 DNA reads TGTGCCAGCAGCTTAATGTCCCTGACAGTCTCTGGGGCCAACGTCCTGACTTTC.

V gene TRBV9 combines with J gene TRBJ2-3; 10 bases align to TRBD2. V lost 3 bases and J lost 6; bases outside the gene matches: 10. The germline V gene has CDR1 SGDLS and CDR2 YYNGEE. The CDR3 totals 16 residues. The CDR3 loop reads CASSAIAGGDRDTQYF. The CDR3 nucleotides are TGTGCCAGCAGCGCAATAGCGGGGGGCGACCGGGATACGCAGTATTTT.

V and J are TRBV18 and TRBJ1-2, with no clear D. CDR1 and CDR2 (germline): KGHSH, LQKENI. This CDR3 is built from 11 residues. Trimming cost V 1 base and J 13 bases, with 10 bases left between them. CDR3 sequence: CASSPLPSGTF. CDR3 DNA: TGTGCCAGCTCACCACTACCATCGGGCACCTTC.

The genes are TRBV5-1 and TRBJ1-4; 7 positions agree with TRBD1. Germline CDR1 reads SGHRS; CDR2 reads YFSETQ. Trimming removed 4 bases from V and 11 bases from J; junction bases left unmatched: 14. The CDR3 is made up of 15 amino acids. CDR3 in DNA: TGCGCCAGCAGCGAGAGGGACAGCCGGGGGGGGAAACTGTTTTTT. Its protein product is CASSERDSRGGKLFF.

This chain connects TRBV19 to TRBJ1-5, with 7 bases fitting TRBD1. The germline CDR1 and CDR2 sequences are LNHDA and SQIVND (reference sequence). CDR3 length: 16 amino acids. J lost 1 base, V lost 5 bases, and 8 bases had no gene match. The CDR3 loop reads CASSLHRGRSNQPQHF. CDR3 nucleotide sequence: TGTGCCAGTAGTCTGCACAGGGGCCGGAGCAATCAGCCCCAGCATTTT.

In DNA form, the CDR3 reads TGCGCCAGCAGCCAAGGACAGGGAATGAACACTGAAGCTTTCTTT. The encoded protein is CASSQGQGMNTEAFF. The V call is TRBV4-1, the J call TRBJ1-1, with 7 bases lining up with TRBD1. V lost 1 base to trimming and J lost 0 bases; unmatched junction nucleotides: 2. This CDR3 is 15 amino acids long. Germline V CDR1 and CDR2: MGHRA, YSYEKL.

The gene calls are TRBV11-2 and TRBJ2-5; 9 bases agree with TRBD1. There are 15 residues in the CDR3. Looked up from germline, CDR1 is SGHAT and CDR2 is FQNNGV. Trimming removed 6 bases from V and 2 bases from J; junction bases left unmatched: 7. CDR3 in DNA: TGTGCCAGCAGATTGGGACAGGGAACGCAAGAGACCCAGTACTTC. It codes for CASRLGQGTQETQYF. The complete variable domain, with remaining parts taken from reference TRBV11-2 and TRBJ2-5, reads EAGVAQSPRYKIIEKRQSVAFWCNPISGHATLYWYQQILGQGPKLLIQFQNNGVVDDSQLPKDRFSAERLKGVDSTLKIQPAKLEDSAVYLCASRLGQGTQETQYFGPGTRLLVL.

This chain links TRBV2 with TRBJ1-1, with a tentative D call TRBD1 (5 bases). Trimming cost V 7 bases and J 1 base, with 10 bases left between them. This CDR3 has 13 residues. Looked up from germline, CDR1 is SNHLY and CDR2 is FYNNEI. Written as DNA, the CDR3 is TGTGCCAGCACTGCCGGGGGGAACACTGAAGCTTTCTTT. Encoded protein: CASTAGGNTEAFF. Variable domain in full (rest from reference TRBV2 and TRBJ1-1): EPEVTQTPSHQVTQMGQEVILRCVPISNHLYFYWYRQILGQKVEFLVSFYNNEISEKSEIFDDQFSVERPDGSNFTLKIRSTKLEDSAMYFCASTAGGNTEAFFGQGTRLTVV.

The V gene is TRBV6-1, the J gene TRBJ2-1; maybe TRBD1 (5 bases). The CDR3 is made up of 13 amino acids. With 6 bases removed from V and 7 bases from J, the gap between germline ends came to 13 bases. CDR1 and CDR2 from the germline V gene are MNHNS and SASEGT. CDR3 nucleotides: TGTGCCAGCAGAGCCCCTCAGGGAAATGAGCAGTTCTTC. It specifies CASRAPQGNEQFF.

In nucleotides, the CDR3 is TGTGCCAGCAGTGACAGGGGGACCCACTCCTACGAGCAGTACTTC. This encodes CASSDRGTHSYEQYF. This sequence joins TRBV6-4 and TRBJ2-7; a possible D gene is TRBD1 (6 bases). Germline CDR1 reads MRHNA; CDR2 reads SNTAGT. The ends were cut back, 2 bases at V and 0 bases at J, with 11 bases in the middle. This CDR3 has 15 amino acids.

The rearrangement links TRBV30 to TRBJ1-1, with D possibly matching TRBD1 (5 bases). Trimming took off 3 bases at V and 4 bases at J, with 15 bases between the two ends. Germline CDR1 and CDR2: GTSNPN and SVGIG (reference sequence). The CDR3 loop spans 14 amino acids. CDR3 amino acids: CAWSVRGGATEAFF. The DNA of the CDR3 is TGTGCCTGGAGCGTCCGTGGAGGGGCCACTGAAGCTTTCTTT.

This CDR3 is CASSQDLGTASTEAFF. The CDR3 bases are TGCGCCAGCAGCCAAGATCTGGGGACAGCCTCCACTGAAGCTTTCTTT. V is TRBV4-1 and J is TRBJ1-1, with TRBD1 matching 7 bases. CDR1 is MGHRA and CDR2 is YSYEKL in the germline V gene. Trimming took 0 bases from V and 4 from J; bases not matched to a gene: 8. This CDR3 spans 16 amino acids.

The chain employs TRBV7-8 and TRBJ2-7; 13 nucleotides line up with TRBD2. J gave up 0 bases and V 2 bases, and 7 bases lay outside the gene matches. CDR1 and CDR2 from the germline V gene are SGHVS and FQNEAQ. The CDR3 totals 18 residues. CDR3 region: CASSLRLAGGQSSYEQYF. CDR3 in DNA: TGTGCCAGCAGCTTAAGACTAGCGGGGGGCCAGAGCTCCTACGAGCAGTACTTC.

The chain combines TRBV14 with TRBJ2-3; tentatively, D is TRBD1 (5 bases). Germline CDR1 reads SGHDN; CDR2 reads FVKESK. V lost 3 bases and J 0 bases, leaving 13 bases between the germline ends. This CDR3 contains 16 residues. DNA of the CDR3: TGTGCCAGCAGCCAGAGAACAGGTAGAAGCACAGATACGCAGTATTTT. It encodes CASSQRTGRSTDTQYF.

V and J are TRBV6-1 and TRBJ2-7; 8 bases fit TRBD1. CDR1 and CDR2 (germline): MNHNS, SASEGT. Trimming at V came to 6 bases and at J to 4 bases, leaving 11 bases not matched to a gene. This CDR3 contains 15 residues. CDR3 DNA sequence: TGTGCCAGCAGCCTGAGACAGGGGTCCGGATACGAGCAGTACTTC. Its protein product is CASSLRQGSGYEQYF.